This TCR beta chain was obtained from a study of blood T cell repertoires in COVID-19. In the study overall: Samples taken during acute and convalescent COVID-19 were collected in the United States, Italy and Spain. Sample material is recorded as cDNA or gDNA derived from T cells, B-cell-depleted T cells, or PBMCs.

Per the original data handling: Nucleated cell number was recorded as an estimate derived from reference gene primer amplification. TCRdb's table, derived via immunoSEQ multiplex PCR, lists solely in-frame clones and lacks some. V, J and clone size reflect that table, while D and trimming were determined from the DNA. The sample lists 90,000 to 150,000 clones, around four fifths seen once, with about 12% in the top ten. Germline CDR1 SNHLY, CDR2 FYNNEI. This CDR3 region has 14 residues. V dropped 11 bases and J dropped 7; count of bases not matched to a gene: 15. The chain links TRBV2 to TRBJ2-3, with TRBD1 identical over 7 bases. The sequence was collected from a human donor in a cohort sampled during active COVID-19. Sample: peripheral blood. As DNA, the CDR3 is TGTGCCGTACAGGGGTTGTTCGGCGAAAATACGCAGTATTTT. Translated, it gives CAVQGLFGENTQYF.